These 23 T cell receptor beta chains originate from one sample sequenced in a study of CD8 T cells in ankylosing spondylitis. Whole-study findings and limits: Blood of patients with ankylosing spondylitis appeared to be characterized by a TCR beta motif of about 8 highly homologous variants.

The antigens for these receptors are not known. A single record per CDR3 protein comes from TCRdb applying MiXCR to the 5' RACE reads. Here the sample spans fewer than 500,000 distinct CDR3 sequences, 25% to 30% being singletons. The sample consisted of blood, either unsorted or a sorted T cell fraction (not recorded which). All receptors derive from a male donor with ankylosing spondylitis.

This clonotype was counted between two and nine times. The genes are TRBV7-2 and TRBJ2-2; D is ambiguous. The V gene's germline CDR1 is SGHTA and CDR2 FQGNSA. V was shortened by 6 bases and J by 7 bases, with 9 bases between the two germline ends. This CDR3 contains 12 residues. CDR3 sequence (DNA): TGTGCCAGCAGTCGACGGAACGGGGAGCTGTTTTTT. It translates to CASSRRNGELFF.

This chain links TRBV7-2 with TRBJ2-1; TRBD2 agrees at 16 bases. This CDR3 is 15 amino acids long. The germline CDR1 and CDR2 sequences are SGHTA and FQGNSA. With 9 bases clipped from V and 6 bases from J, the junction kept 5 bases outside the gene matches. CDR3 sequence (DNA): TGTGCCAGAGTTGGGACTAGCGGGAGGGCCAATGAGCAGTTCTTC. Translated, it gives CARVGTSGRANEQFF.

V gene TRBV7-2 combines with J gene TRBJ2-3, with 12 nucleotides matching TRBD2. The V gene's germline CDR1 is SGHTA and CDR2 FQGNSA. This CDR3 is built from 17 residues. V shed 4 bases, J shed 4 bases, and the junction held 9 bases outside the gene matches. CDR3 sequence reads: CASSSSGRAWRSDTQYF. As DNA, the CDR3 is TGTGCCAGCAGCTCTAGCGGGAGGGCATGGCGGTCAGATACGCAGTATTTT.

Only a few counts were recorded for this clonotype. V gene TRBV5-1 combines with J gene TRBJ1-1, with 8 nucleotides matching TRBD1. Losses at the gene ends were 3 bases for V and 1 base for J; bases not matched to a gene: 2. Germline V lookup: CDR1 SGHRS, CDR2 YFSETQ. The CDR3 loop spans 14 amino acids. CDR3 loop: CASSWGQANTEAFF. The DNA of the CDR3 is TGCGCCAGCAGCTGGGGACAGGCGAACACTGAAGCTTTCTTT.

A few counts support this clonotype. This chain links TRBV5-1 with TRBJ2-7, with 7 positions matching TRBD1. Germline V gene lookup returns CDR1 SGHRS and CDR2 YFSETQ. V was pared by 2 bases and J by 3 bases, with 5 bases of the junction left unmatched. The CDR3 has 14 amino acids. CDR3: CASSFGTEYYEQYF. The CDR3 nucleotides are TGCGCCAGCAGCTTCGGGACAGAGTACTACGAGCAGTACTTC.

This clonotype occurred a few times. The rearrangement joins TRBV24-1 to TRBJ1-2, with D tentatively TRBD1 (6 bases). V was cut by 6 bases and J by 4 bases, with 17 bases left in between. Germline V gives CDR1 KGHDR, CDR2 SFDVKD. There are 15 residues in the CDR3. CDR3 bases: TGTGCCACCAGTCCATCAGGGGCCATCTCCTATGGCTACACCTTC. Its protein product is CATSPSGAISYGYTF.

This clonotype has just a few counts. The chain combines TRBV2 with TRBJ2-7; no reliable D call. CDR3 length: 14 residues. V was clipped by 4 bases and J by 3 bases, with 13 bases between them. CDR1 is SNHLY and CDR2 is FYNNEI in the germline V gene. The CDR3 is CASSVGLGVYEQYF. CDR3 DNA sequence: TGTGCCAGCAGTGTAGGGCTTGGGGTCTACGAGCAGTACTTC.

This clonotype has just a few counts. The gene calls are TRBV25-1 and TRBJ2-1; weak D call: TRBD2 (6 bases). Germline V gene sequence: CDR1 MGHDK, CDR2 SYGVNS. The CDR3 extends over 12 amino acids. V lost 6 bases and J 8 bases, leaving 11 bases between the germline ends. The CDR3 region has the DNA TGTGCCAGCAGAGGACTAAGCGATGAGCAGTTCTTC. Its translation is CASRGLSDEQFF.

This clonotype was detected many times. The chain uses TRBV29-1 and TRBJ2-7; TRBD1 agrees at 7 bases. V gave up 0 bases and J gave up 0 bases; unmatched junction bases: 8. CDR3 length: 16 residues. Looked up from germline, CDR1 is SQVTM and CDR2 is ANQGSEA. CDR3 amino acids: CSVEDSGTDSSYEQYV. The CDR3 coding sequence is TGCAGCGTTGAAGATTCCGGGACAGATAGCTCCTACGAGCAGTACGTC.

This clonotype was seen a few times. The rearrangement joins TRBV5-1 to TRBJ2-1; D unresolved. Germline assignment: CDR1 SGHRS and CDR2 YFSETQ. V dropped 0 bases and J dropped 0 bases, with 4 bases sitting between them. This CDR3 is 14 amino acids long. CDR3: CASSLVGSYNEQFF. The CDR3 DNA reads TGCGCCAGCAGCTTGGTAGGCTCCTACAATGAGCAGTTCTTC.

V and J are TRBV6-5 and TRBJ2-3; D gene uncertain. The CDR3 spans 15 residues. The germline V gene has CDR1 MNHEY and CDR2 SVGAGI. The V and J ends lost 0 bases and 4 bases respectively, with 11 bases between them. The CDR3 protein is CASSYSMLAADTQYF. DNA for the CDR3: TGTGCCAGCAGTTACTCGATGCTGGCAGCAGATACGCAGTATTTT.

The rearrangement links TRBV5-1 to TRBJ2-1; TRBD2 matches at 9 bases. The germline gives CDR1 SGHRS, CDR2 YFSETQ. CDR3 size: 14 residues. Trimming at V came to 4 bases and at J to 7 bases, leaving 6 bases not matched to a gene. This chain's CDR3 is CASSPIAGVNEQFF. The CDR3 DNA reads TGCGCCAGCAGCCCAATAGCGGGAGTGAATGAGCAGTTCTTC.

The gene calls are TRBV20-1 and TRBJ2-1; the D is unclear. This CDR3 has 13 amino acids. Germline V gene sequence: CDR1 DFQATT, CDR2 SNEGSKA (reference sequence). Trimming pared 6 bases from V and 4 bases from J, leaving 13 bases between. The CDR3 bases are TGCAGTGCCATGGGTCTGGGGTACAATGAGCAGTTCTTC. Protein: CSAMGLGYNEQFF.

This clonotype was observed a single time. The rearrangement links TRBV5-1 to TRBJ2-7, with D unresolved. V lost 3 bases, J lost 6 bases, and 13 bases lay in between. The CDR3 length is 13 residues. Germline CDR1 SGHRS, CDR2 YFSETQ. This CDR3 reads CASSWLDQSEQYF. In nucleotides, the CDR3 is TGCGCCAGCAGCTGGCTAGATCAATCCGAGCAGTACTTC.

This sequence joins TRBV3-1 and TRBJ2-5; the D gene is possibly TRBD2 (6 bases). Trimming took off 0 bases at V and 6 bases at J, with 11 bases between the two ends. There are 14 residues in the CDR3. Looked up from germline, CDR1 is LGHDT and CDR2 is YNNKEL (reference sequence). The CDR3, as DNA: TGTGCCAGCAGCCAAGATGGGGGGTCTCAGACCCAGTACTTC. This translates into CASSQDGGSQTQYF.

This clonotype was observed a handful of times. The CDR3 loop reads CASFLPAVSYEQYV. CDR3 DNA: TGTGCCAGCTTCTTGCCTGCGGTTTCCTACGAGCAGTACGTC. The chain joins TRBV3-1 to TRBJ2-7; D call uncertain. The CDR3 has 14 residues. Germline CDR1 LGHDT, CDR2 YNNKEL (reference sequence). Trimming removed 8 bases at V and 1 base at J, with 15 bases between.

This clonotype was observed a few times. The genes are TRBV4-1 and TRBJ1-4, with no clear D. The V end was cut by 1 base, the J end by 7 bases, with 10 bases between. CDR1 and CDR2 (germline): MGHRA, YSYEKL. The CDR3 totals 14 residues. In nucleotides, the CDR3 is TGCGCCAGCAGCCAAGGGCTAGGGCGTGAAAAACTGTTTTTT. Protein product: CASSQGLGREKLFF.

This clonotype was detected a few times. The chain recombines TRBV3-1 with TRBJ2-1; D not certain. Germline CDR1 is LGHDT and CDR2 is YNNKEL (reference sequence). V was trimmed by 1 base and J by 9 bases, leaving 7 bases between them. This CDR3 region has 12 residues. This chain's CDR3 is CASSQVAGEQFF. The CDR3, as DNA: TGTGCCAGCAGCCAAGTCGCAGGTGAGCAGTTCTTC.

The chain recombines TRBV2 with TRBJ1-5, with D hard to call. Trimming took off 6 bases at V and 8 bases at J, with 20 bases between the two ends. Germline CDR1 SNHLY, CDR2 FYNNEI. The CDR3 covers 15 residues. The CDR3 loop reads CASSQTEPPWEPQHF. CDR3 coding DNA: TGTGCCAGCAGCCAAACAGAGCCACCCTGGGAGCCCCAGCATTTT.

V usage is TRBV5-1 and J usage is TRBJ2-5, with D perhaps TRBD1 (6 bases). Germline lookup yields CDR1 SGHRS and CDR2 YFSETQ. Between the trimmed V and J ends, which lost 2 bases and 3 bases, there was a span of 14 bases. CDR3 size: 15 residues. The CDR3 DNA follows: TGCGCCAGCAGCTTCGGACAGCCCGGGGAAGAGACCCAGTACTTC. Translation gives CASSFGQPGEETQYF.

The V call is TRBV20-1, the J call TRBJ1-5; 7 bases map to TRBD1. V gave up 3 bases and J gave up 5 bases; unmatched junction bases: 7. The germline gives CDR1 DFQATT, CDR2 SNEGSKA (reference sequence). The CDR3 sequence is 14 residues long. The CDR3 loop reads CSASQGQHYQPQHF. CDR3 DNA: TGCAGTGCTAGTCAGGGACAGCATTATCAGCCCCAGCATTTT.

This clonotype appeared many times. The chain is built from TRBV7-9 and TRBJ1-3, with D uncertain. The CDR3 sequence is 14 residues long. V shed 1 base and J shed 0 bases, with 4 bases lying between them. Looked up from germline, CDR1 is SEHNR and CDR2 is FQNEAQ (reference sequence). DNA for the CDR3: TGTGCCAGCAGCTTAGGGGGCTCTGGAAACACCATATATTTT. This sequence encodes CASSLGGSGNTIYF.

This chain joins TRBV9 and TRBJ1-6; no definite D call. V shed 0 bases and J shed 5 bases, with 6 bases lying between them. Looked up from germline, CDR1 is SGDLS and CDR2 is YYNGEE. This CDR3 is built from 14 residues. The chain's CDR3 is CASSVDDHNSPLHF. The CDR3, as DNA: TGTGCCAGCAGCGTAGATGACCATAATTCACCCCTCCACTTT.